This entry lists 15 T cell receptor beta chains sequenced from one sample in a study of glioma-infiltrating T cells. Using RNA template, CDR3s of TCR alpha and beta were amplified with iRepertoire arm-PCR. TCRdb recomputed calls from the multiplex PCR reads with MiXCR, one row per CDR3 protein. This sample has 100,000 to 150,000 distinct CDR3 sequences, with more than 20% found just once. Sequencing was done on a sample of glioma tissue, nonneoplastic brain tissue, or PBMCs (not recorded which). Receptors were obtained from a human donor with low-grade glioma or glioblastoma, undergoing nonglioma brain surgery, or in good health (not recorded which).

The chain carries TRBV18 and TRBJ2-7, with TRBD2 matching 10 bases. The CDR3 is 16 residues long. Germline V gene sequence: CDR1 KGHSH, CDR2 LQKENI. The junction had 8 bases not matched to a gene; V was cut back by 1 base and J by 5 bases. CDR3: CASSPRASGSWDEQYF. The CDR3, as DNA: TGTGCCAGCTCACCACGCGCTAGCGGGAGCTGGGACGAGCAGTACTTC.

This chain uses TRBV7-9 with TRBJ2-3; D not certain. This CDR3 comprises 13 residues. V was trimmed by 5 bases and J by 6 bases, leaving 12 bases between them. Germline V lookup: CDR1 SEHNR, CDR2 FQNEAQ (reference sequence). For the CDR3, the DNA is TGTGCCAGCAGCCTTAAGGGTCCCGATACGCAGTATTTT. This translates into CASSLKGPDTQYF.

The table lists this clonotype with a few counts. This may arise from a read error, as a much more abundant clone is one base away. V is TRBV7-6 and J is TRBJ2-7, with 8 bases identical to TRBD1. The CDR3 consists of 16 residues. The germline gives CDR1 SGHVS, CDR2 FNYEAQ. CDR3 amino acids: CASRLGAGQGIGEQYF. The CDR3 nucleotides are TGTGCCAGCCGCTTAGGGGCAGGACAGGGAATTGGCGAGCAGTACTTC.

This clonotype was observed many times. The chain carries TRBV28 and TRBJ2-7; D remains unclear. Looked up from germline, CDR1 is MDHEN and CDR2 is SYDVKM. There are 14 residues in the CDR3. V lost 7 bases and J 3 bases, leaving 16 bases between the germline ends. The chain's CDR3 is CASTPGRGYYEQYF. CDR3 coding DNA: TGTGCCAGCACCCCCGGCAGAGGATACTACGAGCAGTACTTC.

This clonotype has a count of ten or more. CDR3 DNA: TGTGCCAGCATTCTTAGCGGGAGCTCCTACGAGCAGTACTTC. Protein product: CASILSGSSYEQYF. The chain is built from TRBV12-3 or TRBV12-4 and TRBJ2-7, with 9 bases lining up with TRBD2. The CDR3 extends over 14 amino acids. V shed 7 bases and J 0 bases; nucleotides not matched to a gene: 4.

There are many counts of this clonotype. J is TRBJ2-7 and V is TRBV19; D is perhaps TRBD2 (6 bases). V lost 3 bases and J lost 4, with 13 bases in between. This CDR3 spans 14 amino acids. Germline CDR1 and CDR2: LNHDA and SQIVND (reference sequence). The CDR3 nucleotides are TGTGCCAGTAGTATTGGAGGGGAGCAATACGAGCAGTACTTC. Amino acid sequence: CASSIGGEQYEQYF.

This clonotype was seen many times. V usage is TRBV7-3 and J usage is TRBJ2-5, with TRBD2 matching 8 bases. Per germline, CDR1 SGHTA and CDR2 FQGTGA. The J segment lost 4 bases and the V segment lost 4 bases, leaving 2 bases of the junction unmatched. The CDR3 extends over 13 amino acids. The CDR3, as DNA: TGTGCCAGCAGCTCGGGAGGGGGAGAGACCCAGTACTTC. Protein product: CASSSGGGETQYF.

This clonotype has at least ten counts. The genes are TRBV4-1 and TRBJ1-5; 7 bases match TRBD1. Germline lookup yields CDR1 MGHRA and CDR2 YSYEKL. This CDR3 region has 17 residues. V lost 3 bases, J lost 2 bases, and 10 bases stayed unmatched. The CDR3 loop reads CASSQGATGRGNQPQHF. As DNA, the CDR3 is TGCGCCAGCAGCCAGGGAGCGACAGGGAGAGGCAATCAGCCCCAGCATTTT.

This clonotype has at least ten counts. The genes are TRBV15 and TRBJ2-1; D gene ambiguous. V lost 0 bases, J lost 4 bases, and 7 bases lay in between. Germline V gene sequence: CDR1 LNHNV, CDR2 YYDKDF (reference sequence). CDR3 length: 14 residues. The CDR3 loop is CATSRDSGYNEQFF. The CDR3 DNA reads TGTGCCACCAGCAGAGATTCCGGATACAATGAGCAGTTCTTC.

This clonotype was seen repeatedly, ten times or more. This chain uses TRBV7-2 with TRBJ2-1; TRBD2 matches at 15 bases. Germline trimming cut 4 bases from V and 7 bases from J; bases unmatched to any gene: 5. Germline V gene sequence: CDR1 SGHTA, CDR2 FQGNSA. The CDR3 covers 16 residues. Here the CDR3 DNA reads TGTGCCAGCAGCTCGAGGACTAGCGGGAGGGGAAATGAGCAGTTCTTC. Translated: CASSSRTSGRGNEQFF. Full variable domain (outside the CDR3, taken from reference TRBV7-2 and TRBJ2-1): GAGVSQSPSNKVTEKGKDVELRCDPISGHTALYWYRQSLGQGLEFLIYFQGNSAPDKSGLPSDRFSAERTGGSVSTLTIQRTQQEDSAVYLCASSSRTSGRGNEQFFGPGTRLTVL.

As for this clonotype: One base away lies a much larger clone, so this may be a sequencing read error. The chain is built from TRBV2 and TRBJ2-7; 8 nucleotides match TRBD1. CDR1 and CDR2 from the germline V gene are SNHLY and FYNNEI. The CDR3 is made up of 14 amino acids. Trimming removed 8 bases from V and 6 bases from J; junction bases left unmatched: 12. This CDR3 reads CASWDGQGYCEQYF. The CDR3 nucleotides are TGTGCCAGCTGGGATGGACAGGGATACTGCGAGCAGTACTTC.

The chain carries TRBV4-1 and TRBJ2-3; TRBD2 matches at 11 bases. The CDR3 runs to 20 residues. After removal of 4 bases from V and 0 bases from J, the junction contained 15 bases not matched to a gene. Germline CDR1 and CDR2: MGHRA and YSYEKL. CDR3 nucleotides: TGCGCCAGCAGCCCGGGTGGTAAGGCTAGCGGGAGGACTAGCACAGATACGCAGTATTTT. Its protein product is CASSPGGKASGRTSTDTQYF.

This clonotype was counted many times. The J gene is TRBJ2-7, the V gene TRBV28, with TRBD2 matching 11 bases. CDR1 is MDHEN and CDR2 is SYDVKM in the germline V gene. CDR3 length: 15 amino acids. V lost 6 bases, J lost 0 bases, and 4 bases stayed unmatched. For the CDR3, the DNA is TGTGCCAGCAGCCCTACTAGCGGGAGCTCCTACGAGCAGTACTTC. It codes for CASSPTSGSSYEQYF.

This clonotype was seen repeatedly, ten times or more. This chain uses TRBV7-9 with TRBJ2-5, with 7 nucleotides matching TRBD1. The CDR3 totals 13 residues. The germline gives CDR1 SEHNR, CDR2 FQNEAQ (reference sequence). After removal of 5 bases from V and 4 bases from J, the junction contained 4 bases not matched to a gene. Here the CDR3 reads CASSRTGTETQYF. The CDR3 bases are TGTGCCAGCAGCCGGACAGGAACAGAGACCCAGTACTTC.

In its sample, this clonotype was seen a few times. V and J are TRBV7-2 and TRBJ2-3, with 11 bases fitting TRBD2. This CDR3 has 15 residues. Per the germline V gene, CDR1 is SGHTA and CDR2 is FQGNSA. V dropped 3 bases and J dropped 4; count of bases not matched to a gene: 3. CDR3 sequence: CASSFTSGRADTQYF. DNA for the CDR3: TGTGCCAGCAGCTTTACTAGCGGGAGAGCAGATACGCAGTATTTT.